The clone carrying this T cell receptor (beta chain) occurred many times. MiXCR was run by TCRdb on the RT-PCR reads, yielding one entry per CDR3 protein. The data contain hundreds of thousands of distinct CDR3 sequences, 11% of them singletons. The sample is drawn from a study of response to subunit inactivated influenza vaccine. Losses at the gene ends were 4 bases for V and 9 bases for J; bases not matched to a gene: 11. Germline values: CDR1 SNHLY, CDR2 FYNNEI. CDR3 length: 16 residues. The same data also contributed to another study, on T cells expressing NK-cell markers. This second study says: Template switching by 5'RACE with UMIs generated the TCR beta cDNA. Source material for TCR beta repertoires consisted of sorted CD3+CD56+NKG2C+, CD3+CD56+NKG2C- and CD3+CD56-NKG2C+ T cells.

Sequencing was performed on PBMCs from blood, taken on the day of vaccination. The chain carries TRBV2 and TRBJ1-6, with 8 positions matching TRBD1. The clonotype comes from a man aged 50 to 60 who received an inactivated influenza vaccine. The CDR3 spells CASSVRAGGGVSPLHF. DNA of the CDR3: TGTGCCAGCAGTGTGAGGGCAGGGGGCGGGGTTTCACCCCTCCACTTT. Based on the CDR3 plus reference TRBV2 and TRBJ1-6, the full variable domain is EPEVTQTPSHQVTQMGQEVILRCVPISNHLYFYWYRQILGQKVEFLVSFYNNEISEKSEIFDDQFSVERPDGSNFTLKIRSTKLEDSAMYFCASSVRAGGGVSPLHFGNGTRLTVT.